This TCR beta chain was observed in a study of blood T cell repertoires in COVID-19. Background on the study: T cells, B-cell-depleted T cells, or PBMCs supplied cDNA or gDNA.

Sequencing used immunoSEQ multiplex PCR; TCRdb keeps in-frame clones, though not all of them. Here the sample spans around 300,000 clones, 87% being singletons. V was cut by 5 bases and J by 1 base, with 11 bases left in between. CDR1 is MNHEY and CDR2 is SVGAGI in the germline V gene. CDR3 size: 14 residues. This receptor was taken from a man younger than 35 with active or convalescent COVID-19. Sequenced material: peripheral blood. The chain combines TRBV6-5 with TRBJ1-1; weak D call: TRBD1 (5 bases). DNA for the CDR3: TGTGCCAGCAGTCTTTTAGGGGAGAACACTGAAGCTTTCTTT. As protein: CASSLLGENTEAFF.